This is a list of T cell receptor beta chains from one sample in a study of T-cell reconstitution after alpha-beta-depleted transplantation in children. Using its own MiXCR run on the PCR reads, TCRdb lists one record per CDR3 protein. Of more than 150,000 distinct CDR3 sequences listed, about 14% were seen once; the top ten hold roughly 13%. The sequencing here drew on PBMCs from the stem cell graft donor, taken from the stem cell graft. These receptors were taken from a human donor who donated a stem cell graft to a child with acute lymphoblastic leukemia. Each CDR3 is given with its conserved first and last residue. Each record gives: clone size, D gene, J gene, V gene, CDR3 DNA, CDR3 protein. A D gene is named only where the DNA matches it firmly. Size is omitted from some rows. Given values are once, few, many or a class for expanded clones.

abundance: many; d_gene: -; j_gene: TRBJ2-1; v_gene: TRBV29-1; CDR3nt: TGCAGCGTAGGGGTAAGAGCGGGCTCCTACAATGAGCAGTTCTTC; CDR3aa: CSVGVRAGSYNEQFF
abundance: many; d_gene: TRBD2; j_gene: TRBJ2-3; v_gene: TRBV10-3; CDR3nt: TGTGCCAGCGCGGGACTAGCGGGAGCGGGGGATACGCAGTATTTT; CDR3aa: CASAGLAGAGDTQYF
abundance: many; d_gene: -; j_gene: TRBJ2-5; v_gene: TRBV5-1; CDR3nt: TGCGCCAGCAGCTTGGTCACTAGGAGCCAAGAGACCCAGTACTTC; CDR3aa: CASSLVTRSQETQYF
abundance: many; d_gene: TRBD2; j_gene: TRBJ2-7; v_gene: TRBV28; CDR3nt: TGTGCCAGCACCGCACCAAGGAGGGGACTAGCGGATTACGAGCAGTACTTC; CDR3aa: CASTAPRRGLADYEQYF
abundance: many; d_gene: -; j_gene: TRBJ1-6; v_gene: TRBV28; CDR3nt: TGTGCCAGCAGTTCGTCGGGCTCCTATAATTCACCCCTCCACTTT; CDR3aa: CASSSSGSYNSPLHF
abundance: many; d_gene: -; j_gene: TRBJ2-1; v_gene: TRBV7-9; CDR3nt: TGTGCCAGCAGCTTTTTTGTCGAATGGGACAATGAGCAGTTCTTC; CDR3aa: CASSFFVEWDNEQFF
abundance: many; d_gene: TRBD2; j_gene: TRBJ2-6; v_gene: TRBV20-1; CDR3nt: TGCAGTGCTGAATCAGCGGGAGGGCCACGGAGCGTCCTGACTTTC; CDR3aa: CSAESAGGPRSVLTF
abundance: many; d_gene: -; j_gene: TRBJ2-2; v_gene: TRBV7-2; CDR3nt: TGTGCCAGCAGTTTGACTCGTGTAACCACCGGGGAGCTGTTTTTT; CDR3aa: CASSLTRVTTGELFF
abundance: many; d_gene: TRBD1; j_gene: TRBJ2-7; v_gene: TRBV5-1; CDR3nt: TGCGCCAGCAGCTTGGGAGGGGGCGTCTACGAGCAGTACTTC; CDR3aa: CASSLGGGVYEQYF
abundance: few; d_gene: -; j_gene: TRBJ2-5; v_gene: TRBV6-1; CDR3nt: TGTGCCAGCAACAGACGGGAAGGCAAAGAGACCCAGTACTTC; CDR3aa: CASNRREGKETQYF
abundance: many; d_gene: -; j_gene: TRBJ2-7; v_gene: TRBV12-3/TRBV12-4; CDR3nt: TGTGCCAGCAGCCCCACCGCCTACGAGCAGTACTTC; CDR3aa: CASSPTAYEQYF
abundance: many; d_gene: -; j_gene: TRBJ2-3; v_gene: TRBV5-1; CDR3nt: TGCGCCAGCAGCTTGGGCGGGGGCGGCCCAGATACGCAGTATTTT; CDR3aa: CASSLGGGGPDTQYF
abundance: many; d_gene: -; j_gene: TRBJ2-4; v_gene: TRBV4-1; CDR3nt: TGCGCCAGCAGCCAAGTGGGGGCCGTAGCCAAAAACATTCAGTACTTC; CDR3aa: CASSQVGAVAKNIQYF
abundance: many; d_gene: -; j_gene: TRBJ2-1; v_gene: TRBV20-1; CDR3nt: TGCAGTGCTAGAGACGCTAGGCGTCGGGATGAGCAGTTCTTC; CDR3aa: CSARDARRRDEQFF
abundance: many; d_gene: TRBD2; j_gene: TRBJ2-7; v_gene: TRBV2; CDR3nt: TGTGCCAGCACTGGACTAGCGGGAGTTGTGCAGTACTTC; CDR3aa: CASTGLAGVVQYF
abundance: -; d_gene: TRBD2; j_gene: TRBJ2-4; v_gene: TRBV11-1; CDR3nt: TGTGCCAGCACCGGTGGGAAGCGGGAGTTCGGGACCAAAAACATTCAGTACTTC; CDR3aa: CASTGGKREFGTKNIQYF
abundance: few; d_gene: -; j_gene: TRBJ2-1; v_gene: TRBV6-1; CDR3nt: TGTGCCAGCAGCCCCCGGCAAGGCTACCCCTACAATGAGCAGTTCTTC; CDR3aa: CASSPRQGYPYNEQFF
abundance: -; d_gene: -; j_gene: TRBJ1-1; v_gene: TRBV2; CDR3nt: TGTGCCAGCAATCTGGTTCAAGGCACTGAAGCTTTCTTT; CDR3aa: CASNLVQGTEAFF
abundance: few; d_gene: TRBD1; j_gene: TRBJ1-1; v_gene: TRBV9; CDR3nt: TGTGCCAGCAGCCCAAGACAGGGGGAACTCTACACTGAAGCTTTCTTT; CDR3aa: CASSPRQGELYTEAFF
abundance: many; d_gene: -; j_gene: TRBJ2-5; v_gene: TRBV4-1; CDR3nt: TGCGCCAGCAGCCAAGATGGGCTACAAGAGACCCAGTACTTC; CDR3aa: CASSQDGLQETQYF
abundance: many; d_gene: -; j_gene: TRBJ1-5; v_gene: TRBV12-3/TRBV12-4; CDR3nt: TGTGCCAGCAGTTTAGCCGGGCAGTATAGCAATCAGCCCCAGCATTTT; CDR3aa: CASSLAGQYSNQPQHF
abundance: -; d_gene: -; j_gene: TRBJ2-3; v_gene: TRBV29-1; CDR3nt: TGCAGCGCGGTCGCGTGGGACGAGAGGACAGATACGCAGTATTTT; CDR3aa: CSAVAWDERTDTQYF
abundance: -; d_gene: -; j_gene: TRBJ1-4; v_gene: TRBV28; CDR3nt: TGTGCCAGCCAGGACACTATTAATGAAAAACTGTTTTTT; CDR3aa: CASQDTINEKLFF
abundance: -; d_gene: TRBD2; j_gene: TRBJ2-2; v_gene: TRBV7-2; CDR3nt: TGTGCCAGCACAAAACTAGCGGGAGTCACCGTGGGGGAGCTGTTTTTT; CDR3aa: CASTKLAGVTVGELFF
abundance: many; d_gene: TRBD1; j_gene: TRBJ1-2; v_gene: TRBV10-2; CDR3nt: TGCGCCAGCAAACCGAGCGGACAGGGGTATGGCTACACCTTC; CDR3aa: CASKPSGQGYGYTF
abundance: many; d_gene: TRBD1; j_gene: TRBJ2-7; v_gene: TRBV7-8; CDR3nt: TGTGCCAGCAGCTTACGGACAGGGTATAACGAGCAGTACTTC; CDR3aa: CASSLRTGYNEQYF
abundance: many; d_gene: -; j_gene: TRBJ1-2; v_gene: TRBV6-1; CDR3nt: TGTGCCAGCAGTCGCAATGAGGACAAGGTTAACTATGGCTACACCTTC; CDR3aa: CASSRNEDKVNYGYTF
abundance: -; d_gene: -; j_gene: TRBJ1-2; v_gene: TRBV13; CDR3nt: TGTGCCAGCAGCTCCTATGACGGGAACTATGGCTACACCTTC; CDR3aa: CASSSYDGNYGYTF
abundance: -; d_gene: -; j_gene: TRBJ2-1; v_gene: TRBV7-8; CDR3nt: TGTGTCAGCAGCCCCACTAGGACTGAGCAGTTCTTC; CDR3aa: CVSSPTRTEQFF
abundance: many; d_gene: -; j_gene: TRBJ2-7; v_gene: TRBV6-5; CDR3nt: TGTGCCAGCAGTTACTCGATAGGCAGAAACTACGAGCAGTACTTC; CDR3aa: CASSYSIGRNYEQYF
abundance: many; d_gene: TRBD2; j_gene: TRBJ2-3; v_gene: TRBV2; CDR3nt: TGTGCCAGCAGGGTGGGACTAGCGGGAGTTAAAGATACGCAGTATTTT; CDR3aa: CASRVGLAGVKDTQYF
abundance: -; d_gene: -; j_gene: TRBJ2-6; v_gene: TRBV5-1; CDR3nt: TGCGCCAGCAGCACCGGGACACAGACCTCTGGGGCCAACGTCCTGACTTTC; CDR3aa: CASSTGTQTSGANVLTF
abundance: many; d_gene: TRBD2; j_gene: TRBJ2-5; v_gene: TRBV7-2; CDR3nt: TGTGCCAGCAGCCTTACCCCGGGACTAGCGGGAGTGGAGACCCAGTACTTC; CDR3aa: CASSLTPGLAGVETQYF
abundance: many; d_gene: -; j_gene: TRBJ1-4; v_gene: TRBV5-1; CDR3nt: TGCGCCAGCAGCTTGGAAGGGAAGACTAATGAAAAACTGTTTTTT; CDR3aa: CASSLEGKTNEKLFF
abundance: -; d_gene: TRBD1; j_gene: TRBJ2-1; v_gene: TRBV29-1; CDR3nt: TGCAGCGTCAGCCGGGACAGAGACTACAATGAGCAGTTCTTC; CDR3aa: CSVSRDRDYNEQFF
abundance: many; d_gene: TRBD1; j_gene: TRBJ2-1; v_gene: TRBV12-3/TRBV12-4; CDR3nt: TGTGCCAGCAGTCCCGACCGACAGGGTGGCGAGCAGTTCTTC; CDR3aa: CASSPDRQGGEQFF
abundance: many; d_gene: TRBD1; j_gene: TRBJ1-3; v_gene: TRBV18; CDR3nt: TGTGCCAGCTCACCTGACAGGGGAAGCGGTGGAAACACCATATATTTT; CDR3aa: CASSPDRGSGGNTIYF
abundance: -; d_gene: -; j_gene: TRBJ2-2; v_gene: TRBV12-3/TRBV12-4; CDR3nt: TGTGCCAGCAGGCGGGGCGGAGGCGCCGGGGAGCTGTTTTTT; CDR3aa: CASRRGGGAGELFF
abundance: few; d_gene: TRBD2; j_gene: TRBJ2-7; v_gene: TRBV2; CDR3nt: TGTGCCACCACGCCGGGACTAGCGGGAGACGAGCAGTACTTC; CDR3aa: CATTPGLAGDEQYF
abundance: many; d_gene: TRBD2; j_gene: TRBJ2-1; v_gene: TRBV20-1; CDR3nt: TGCAGTGCTAGAAGACTAGCGGGAAACAATGAGCAGTTCTTC; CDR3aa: CSARRLAGNNEQFF
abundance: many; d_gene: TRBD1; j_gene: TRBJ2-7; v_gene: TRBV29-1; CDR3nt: TGCAGCTCGGGGCCGGGGGTGACAGGGGGCTTGTACGAGCAGTACTTC; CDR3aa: CSSGPGVTGGLYEQYF
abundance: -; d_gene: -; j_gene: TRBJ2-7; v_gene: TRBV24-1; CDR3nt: TGTGCCACCAGTGATTTAGGGCACGAGCAGTACTTC; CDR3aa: CATSDLGHEQYF
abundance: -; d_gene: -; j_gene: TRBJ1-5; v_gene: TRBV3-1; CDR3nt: TGTGCCAGCAGCCTGGCGGGGGGTCAGGTACAGCCCCAGCATTTT; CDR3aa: CASSLAGGQVQPQHF
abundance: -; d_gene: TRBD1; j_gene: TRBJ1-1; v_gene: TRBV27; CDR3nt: TGTGCCAGCGGTGACCTTGGACAGGGAGCTTTCTTT; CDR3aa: CASGDLGQGAFF
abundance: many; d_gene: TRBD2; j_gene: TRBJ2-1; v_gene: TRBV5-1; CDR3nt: TGCGCCAGCAGCTTGGATCTAGCGGGATACAATGAGCAGTTCTTC; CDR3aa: CASSLDLAGYNEQFF
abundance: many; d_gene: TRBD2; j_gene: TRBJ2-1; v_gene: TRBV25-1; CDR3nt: TGTGCCAGCAGTGATCTTAGCGGGAGGGCCCCGAGGTACAATGAGCAGTTCTTC; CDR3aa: CASSDLSGRAPRYNEQFF
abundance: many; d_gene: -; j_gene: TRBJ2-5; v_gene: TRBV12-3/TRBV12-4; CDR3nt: TGTGCCAGCACCCCTCGAGGGCCGCTTCTCCAAGAGACCCAGTACTTC; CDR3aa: CASTPRGPLLQETQYF
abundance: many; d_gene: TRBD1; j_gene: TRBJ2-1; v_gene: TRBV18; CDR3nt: TGTGCCAGCTCACCGGACAGGGGAAGGTACAAGAATGAGCAGTTCTTC; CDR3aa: CASSPDRGRYKNEQFF
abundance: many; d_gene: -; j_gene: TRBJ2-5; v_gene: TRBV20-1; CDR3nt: TGCAGTGCTAGAAAGTCAGAGAACCAAGAGACCCAGTACTTC; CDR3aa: CSARKSENQETQYF
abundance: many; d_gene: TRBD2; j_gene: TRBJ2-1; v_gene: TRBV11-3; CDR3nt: TGTGCCAGCAGCTTGAGCGGGAGTCTCAATGAGCAGTTCTTC; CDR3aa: CASSLSGSLNEQFF
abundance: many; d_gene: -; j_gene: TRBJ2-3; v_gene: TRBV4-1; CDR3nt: TGCGCCAGCAGCCAAGATGGGACCCATTTTCATACGCAGTATTTT; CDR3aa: CASSQDGTHFHTQYF
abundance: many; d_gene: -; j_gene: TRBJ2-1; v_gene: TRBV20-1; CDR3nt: TGCAGTGCTAGAAGGGGGGGTTCCTACAATGAGCAGTTCTTC; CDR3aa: CSARRGGSYNEQFF
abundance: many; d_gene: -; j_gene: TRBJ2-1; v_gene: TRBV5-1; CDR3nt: TGCGCCAGCTCGTCCGCTCGGACATACAATGAGCAGTTCTTC; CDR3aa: CASSSARTYNEQFF
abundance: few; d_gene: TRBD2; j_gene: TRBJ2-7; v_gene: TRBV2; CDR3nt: TGTGCCAGCAGTGGGGACCGGGACTATACTTTGCAGTACTTC; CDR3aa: CASSGDRDYTLQYF
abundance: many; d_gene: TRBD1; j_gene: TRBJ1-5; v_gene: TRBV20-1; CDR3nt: TGCAGTGCTAGGACAGGGTATAGCAATCAGCCCCAGCATTTT; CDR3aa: CSARTGYSNQPQHF
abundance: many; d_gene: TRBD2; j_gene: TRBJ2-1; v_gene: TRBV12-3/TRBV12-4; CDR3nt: TGTGCCAGCAGCCCGGGACTAGCGGGAGTTGAGCAGTTCTTC; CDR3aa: CASSPGLAGVEQFF
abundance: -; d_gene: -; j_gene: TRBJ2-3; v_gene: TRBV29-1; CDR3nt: TGCAGCCCGGGGGTAGTCACAGATACGCAGTATTTT; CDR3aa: CSPGVVTDTQYF